Listed here is a single T cell receptor (beta chain). The record originates from a study of early T cells in non-severe SARS-CoV-2 infection. Across the study: Chains from this unsorted whole-blood bulk RNA could not be paired.

The CDR3 has 17 amino acids. After removal of 1 base from V and 0 bases from J, the junction contained 9 bases not matched to a gene. Germline CDR1 reads SGHTA; CDR2 reads FQGNSA. Unique molecular identifiers were added to individual cDNA molecules. Using its own MiXCR run on the 5' RACE reads, TCRdb lists one record per CDR3 protein. The sample carries 75,000 to 95,000 distinct CDR3 sequences, around 17% recorded once. The J gene is TRBJ2-7, the V gene TRBV7-2, with TRBD1 identical over 7 bases. The sample in question was whole blood, obtained at baseline. This TCR came from an adult who was a healthcare worker with PCR-confirmed SARS-CoV-2 infection or an uninfected control (not recorded which). The CDR3 loop is CASSLGPPGQSSYEQYF. CDR3 DNA: TGTGCCAGCAGCTTAGGGCCACCGGGACAGAGCTCCTACGAGCAGTACTTC.